Below are 19 T cell receptor beta chains sequenced from a single sample in a study of blood T cell repertoires in COVID-19. Sequencing used immunoSEQ multiplex PCR; TCRdb keeps in-frame clones, though not all of them. The data contain roughly 160,000 clones, 85% of them singletons. The sequenced sample consisted of peripheral blood. These TCRs come from a man aged 40-55 years with acute or convalescent COVID-19.

The chain couples TRBV4-1 to TRBJ1-2, with 9 bases matching TRBD1. The trim removed 0 bases at V and 8 bases at J, leaving 7 bases unmatched. Germline V gene sequence: CDR1 MGHRA, CDR2 YSYEKL. This CDR3 is 15 amino acids long. For the CDR3, the DNA is TGCGCCAGCAGCCAAGACTCGACAGGGGGACAGGGCTACACCTTC. Amino acids: CASSQDSTGGQGYTF.

J is TRBJ2-7 and V is TRBV10-3; 8 bases are a match to TRBD1. The J segment lost 2 bases and the V segment lost 1 base, leaving 1 base of the junction unmatched. The CDR3 totals 14 residues. The V gene's germline CDR1 is ENHRY and CDR2 SYGVKD. CDR3 bases: TGTGCCATCAGTGAGTACAGGGGGGCCTACGAGCAGTACTTC. It specifies CAISEYRGAYEQYF.

The chain uses TRBV24-1 and TRBJ2-7, with a weak D call TRBD1 (6 bases). V lost 3 bases, J lost 12 bases, and 17 bases lay in between. The CDR3 contains 13 residues. Looked up from germline, CDR1 is KGHDR and CDR2 is SFDVKD. This chain's CDR3 is CATSDASTGRWYF. CDR3 DNA: TGTGCCACCAGTGATGCCTCGACAGGTCGGTGGTACTTC.

The rearrangement joins TRBV6-2 or TRBV6-3 to TRBJ1-1, with D possibly matching TRBD1 (6 bases). In germline, CDR1 is MNHEY, CDR2 SVGEGT. V shed 4 bases and J shed 1 base, with 7 bases lying between them. The CDR3 consists of 13 residues. In DNA, the CDR3 is TGTGCCAGCAGTTCACAGGGGAACACTGAAGCTTTCTTT. Protein sequence: CASSSQGNTEAFF.

This chain links TRBV6-4 with TRBJ1-1; D is uncertain. The V end was cut by 3 bases, the J end by 1 base, with 6 bases between. CDR1 and CDR2 (germline): MRHNA, SNTAGT. This CDR3 has 13 amino acids. Written as DNA, the CDR3 is TGTGCCAGCAGTGAGGGCCCGAACACTGAAGCTTTCTTT. This translates into CASSEGPNTEAFF.

The J gene is TRBJ1-2, the V gene TRBV7-2; the match to TRBD1 covers 10 bases. Trimming cost V 3 bases and J 7 bases; bases outside gene matches: 8. The CDR3 is 15 amino acids. CDR1 SGHTA and CDR2 FQGNSA come from the germline V gene. CDR3 in amino acids: CASSFATGGDFGYTF. The CDR3 DNA reads TGTGCCAGCAGCTTTGCGACAGGGGGCGATTTTGGCTACACCTTC.

V and J are TRBV2 and TRBJ1-5, with a possible D match to TRBD1 (5 bases). The V gene's germline CDR1 is SNHLY and CDR2 FYNNEI. The ends were cut back, 5 bases at V and 0 bases at J, with 11 bases in the middle. CDR3 length equals 15 residues. CDR3 loop: CASSSGRSSNQPQHF. CDR3 DNA sequence: TGTGCCAGCAGTTCAGGGCGTTCTAGCAATCAGCCCCAGCATTTT.

The chain uses TRBV5-1 and TRBJ2-7; a possible D gene is TRBD2 (5 bases). The germline V gene has CDR1 SGHRS and CDR2 YFSETQ. The CDR3 loop spans 15 amino acids. Trimming pared 0 bases from V and 2 bases from J, leaving 12 bases between. The CDR3 bases are TGCGCCAGCAGCTTGGGGCCAGGAGGAACCTACGAGCAGTACTTC. It codes for CASSLGPGGTYEQYF.

With respect to this clone: The same CDR3 is also encoded by other DNA sequences in this sample. The chain couples TRBV9 to TRBJ1-1, with 8 bases identical to TRBD1. The CDR3 is 14 amino acids. The V segment lost 0 bases and the J segment 4 bases; nucleotides outside the gene matches: 2. The germline V gene encodes CDR1 SGDLS and CDR2 YYNGEE. The CDR3 spells CASSVAGGGTEAFF. As DNA, the CDR3 is TGTGCCAGCAGCGTAGCAGGGGGCGGCACTGAAGCTTTCTTT.

The gene calls are TRBV6-2 or TRBV6-3 and TRBJ2-1; D is unresolved. Germline CDR1 is MNHEY and CDR2 is SVGEGT. The CDR3 runs 13 residues. Between the trimmed V and J ends, which lost 5 bases and 0 bases, there was a span of 5 bases. CDR3 residues: CASSPSSYNEQFF. The DNA of the CDR3 is TGTGCCAGCAGTCCCTCCTCCTACAATGAGCAGTTCTTC.

J is TRBJ2-1 and V is TRBV3-1 (or the pseudogene TRBV3-2); D remains unclear. Trimming cost V 1 base and J 9 bases, with 4 bases left between them. In germline, CDR1 is LGHDT, CDR2 YNNKEL (reference sequence). CDR3 size: 11 residues. CDR3 nucleotides: TGTGCCAGCAGCCAAGCGGGTGAGCAGTTCTTC. This sequence encodes CASSQAGEQFF.

This clone was seen a handful of times. The CDR3 is CASSPDRMETQYF. Written as DNA, the CDR3 is TGTGCCAGCAGCCCGGACAGGATGGAGACCCAGTACTTC. This sequence joins TRBV7-3 and TRBJ2-5, with 7 positions matching TRBD1. This CDR3 has 13 residues. V was clipped by 5 bases and J by 5 bases; unmatched bases: 5. Germline V lookup: CDR1 SGHTA, CDR2 FQGTGA.

V and J are TRBV2 and TRBJ2-1, with 8 positions matching TRBD1. V was clipped by 5 bases and J by 9 bases; unmatched bases: 6. CDR3 length equals 13 residues. CDR1 and CDR2 (germline): SNHLY, FYNNEI. CDR3 residues: CASSIGQGSEQFF. The CDR3 DNA is TGTGCCAGCAGTATAGGACAGGGTAGTGAGCAGTTCTTC.

The chain uses TRBV3-1 (or the pseudogene TRBV3-2) and TRBJ1-6; D unclear. The CDR3 runs 15 residues. Germline-derived CDR1 and CDR2 are LGHDT and YNNKEL (reference sequence). Trimming shortened V by 0 bases and J by 5 bases, and 8 bases separated the two germline ends. CDR3 loop: CASSQDTVDNSPLHF. CDR3 nucleotide sequence: TGTGCCAGCAGCCAAGATACAGTGGATAATTCACCCCTCCACTTT.

This chain uses TRBV6-5 with TRBJ1-6; D remains unclear. V was pared by 6 bases and J by 10 bases, with 16 bases between. The germline V gene has CDR1 MNHEY and CDR2 SVGAGI. This CDR3 region has 14 residues. As DNA, the CDR3 is TGTGCCAGCAGCGACCAATCCGGGAGCTCACCCCTCCACTTT. Translated: CASSDQSGSSPLHF.

This chain joins TRBV11-2 and TRBJ1-1; 11 positions agree with TRBD1. The germline V gene has CDR1 SGHAT and CDR2 FQNNGV. The length of the CDR3 is 14 residues. V shed 3 bases, J shed 7 bases, and the junction held 4 bases outside the gene matches. Here the CDR3 DNA reads TGTGCCAGCAGCTTGGACAGGGGGCAGGGTGAAGCTTTCTTT. Protein sequence: CASSLDRGQGEAFF.

The chain uses TRBV27 and TRBJ2-1, with D maybe TRBD2 (5 bases). CDR3 length: 14 residues. V was clipped by 2 bases and J by 6 bases, with 11 bases between them. Germline lookup yields CDR1 MNHEY and CDR2 SMNVEV (reference sequence). CDR3 bases: TGTGCCAGCAGTTTAGAGGGTTGGAGCAATGAGCAGTTCTTC. It is translated as CASSLEGWSNEQFF.

This chain uses TRBV11-2 with TRBJ1-1; TRBD1 matches at 8 bases. This CDR3 is built from 13 residues. Germline assignment: CDR1 SGHAT and CDR2 FQNNGV. Trimming removed 4 bases from V and 5 bases from J; junction bases left unmatched: 3. CDR3 nucleotide sequence: TGTGCCAGCAGCTCAGACAGGGGTACTGAAGCTTTCTTT. It specifies CASSSDRGTEAFF.

The chain uses TRBV30 and TRBJ1-5, with TRBD1 as a possible D gene (6 bases). Germline CDR1 reads GTSNPN; CDR2 reads SVGIG (reference sequence). This CDR3 has 13 residues. V shed 1 base and J shed 5 bases, with 9 bases lying between them. CDR3 region: CAWSEDSYQPQHF. CDR3 nucleotide sequence: TGTGCCTGGAGTGAGGACAGCTATCAGCCCCAGCATTTT.